The 19 T cell receptor beta chains below all came from one sample that was sequenced in a study of shared clonotypes between healthy human individuals. Method: immunoSEQ multiplex PCR; TCRdb's copy keeps in-frame clones and lacks some. This table has some 500,000 clones, 96% appearing once. Sequences were obtained from naive CD4+ T cells sorted from blood. The subset here: CD45RA+ positively selected. Source of these receptors: a woman aged 25 to 39 in good health.

J is TRBJ2-2 and V is TRBV7-3; TRBD1 agrees at 7 bases. CDR1 SGHTA and CDR2 FQGTGA come from the germline V gene. V shed 1 base, J shed 3 bases, and the junction held 2 bases outside the gene matches. The CDR3 is 15 residues long. Here the CDR3 DNA reads TGTGCCAGCAGCTTAAGGGACAGTTACACCGGGGAGCTGTTTTTT. It yields the protein CASSLRDSYTGELFF.

V gene TRBV5-4 combines with J gene TRBJ2-3, with a possible D match to TRBD2 (6 bases). Germline CDR1 SGHNT, CDR2 YYREEE (reference sequence). Between the trimmed V and J ends, which lost 4 bases and 2 bases, there was a span of 14 bases. The length of the CDR3 is 15 residues. The CDR3 spells CASSSTSMSTDTQYF. The CDR3 DNA is TGTGCCAGCAGCAGTACTAGCATGTCCACAGATACGCAGTATTTT.

The CDR3 DNA is TGTGCCAGCAGCCAGAGACTAGTCCACGAGCAGTACTTC. Translated, it gives CASSQRLVHEQYF. The chain couples TRBV4-2 to TRBJ2-7; D is possibly TRBD2 (6 bases). V was clipped by 3 bases and J by 5 bases, with 11 bases between them. Per the germline V gene, CDR1 is LGHNA and CDR2 is YNFKEQ. This CDR3 has 13 residues.

The genes are TRBV5-1 and TRBJ2-5; 10 bases are shared with TRBD2. The J call may be in error: the DNA end matches TRBJ2-7 better. Germline V gene data show CDR1 as SGHRS and CDR2 as YFSETQ. This CDR3 region has 16 residues. This CDR3 reads CASSLGTSGSSYEQYF. CDR3 DNA: TGCGCCAGCAGCTTGGGGACTAGCGGCAGCTCCTACGAGCAGTACTTC.

The chain employs TRBV1 and TRBJ2-5; the D call TRBD1 from the table was never checked on the DNA. The J call may be mistaken, given a closer DNA end match to TRBJ2-7. TRBV1 is termed a pseudogene. The CDR3 has 13 residues. In DNA, the CDR3 is TGCACCAGCAGCCGACAGGGGAGATACGAGCAGTACTTC. It codes for CTSSRQGRYEQYF.

J is TRBJ1-1 and V is TRBV5-6; weak D call: TRBD1 (6 bases). CDR3 length: 12 amino acids. Per the germline V gene, CDR1 is SGHDT and CDR2 is YYEEEE. V lost 0 bases, J lost 11 bases, and 11 bases lay in between. DNA for the CDR3: TGTGCCAGCAGCTTGGCGCGGGGGCTGGCTTTCTTT. This sequence encodes CASSLARGLAFF.

The chain is built from TRBV2 and TRBJ2-5; TRBD2 matches 8 bases. Unmatched junction bases numbered 10, after V lost 5 bases and J lost 5 bases. The V gene's germline CDR1 is SNHLY and CDR2 FYNNEI. This CDR3 is 15 amino acids long. The CDR3 nucleotides are TGTGCCAGCAGTATCCGGGAGGGTTATTTCGAGACCCAGTACTTC. The encoded protein is CASSIREGYFETQYF.

The chain carries TRBV10-1 and TRBJ1-1; D unclear. Between the trimmed V and J ends, which lost 0 bases and 9 bases, there was a span of 11 bases. The CDR3 covers 13 residues. Germline V gives CDR1 WNHNN, CDR2 SYGVQD (reference sequence). The CDR3 spells CASSESGREQAFF. The DNA of the CDR3 is TGCGCCAGCAGTGAGTCGGGTAGGGAACAAGCTTTCTTT.

Concerning this clone: Other DNA sequences within the sample encode an identical CDR3. The chain couples TRBV7-9 to TRBJ2-1; no clear D gene. Trimming removed 5 bases from V and 4 bases from J, with 6 bases in between. Germline V gives CDR1 SEHNR, CDR2 FQNEAQ (reference sequence). The CDR3 runs to 12 residues. For the CDR3, the DNA is TGTGCCAGCAGCGTCAATTACAATGAGCAGTTCTTC. This encodes CASSVNYNEQFF.

Points on this clone: In the same sample, other DNA sequences code for this CDR3. The chain couples TRBV5-1 to TRBJ2-3, with D tentatively TRBD2 (6 bases). Germline CDR1 and CDR2: SGHRS and YFSETQ. The germline V and J ends were trimmed by 4 bases and 3 bases, with 18 bases remaining between them. The CDR3 contains 16 residues. The CDR3 DNA follows: TGCGCCAGCAGCCCGGGCCTGGCGGGGAATACAGATACGCAGTATTTT. Its protein product is CASSPGLAGNTDTQYF. Variable domain in full (rest from reference TRBV5-1 and TRBJ2-3): KAGVTQTPRYLIKTRGQQVTLSCSPISGHRSVSWYQQTPGQGLQFLFEYFSETQRNKGNFPGRFSGRQFSNSRSEMNVSTLELGDSALYLCASSPGLAGNTDTQYFGPGTRLTVL.

V gene TRBV6-5 combines with J gene TRBJ1-5, with D perhaps matching TRBD1 (6 bases). CDR1 and CDR2 from the germline V gene are MNHEY and SVGAGI. This CDR3 comprises 14 residues. With 4 bases removed from V and 4 bases from J, the gap between germline ends came to 11 bases. DNA of the CDR3: TGTGCCAGCAGTTCCGGACAGAATAATCAGCCCCAGCATTTT. It yields the protein CASSSGQNNQPQHF.

The J gene is TRBJ2-5, the V gene TRBV5-6, with TRBD1 identical over 12 bases. Trimming took 3 bases from V and 5 from J; bases not matched to a gene: 11. CDR3 length equals 17 residues. Germline V gives CDR1 SGHDT, CDR2 YYEEEE. The CDR3 region has the DNA TGTGCCAGCAGCTCCCGCCCGGGACAGGGGGCATGGGAGACCCAGTACTTC. This sequence encodes CASSSRPGQGAWETQYF.

The chain has TRBV5-6 and TRBJ1-2; no reliable D call. Germline assignment: CDR1 SGHDT and CDR2 YYEEEE. Trimming shortened V by 2 bases and J by 3 bases, and 8 bases separated the two germline ends. The CDR3 is made up of 13 amino acids. CDR3 DNA: TGTGCCAGCAGCTTCGCGGGCCACTATGGCTACACCTTC. Translated: CASSFAGHYGYTF.

The V gene is TRBV5-5, the J gene TRBJ2-7; 10 bases map to TRBD1. The V and J ends lost 2 bases and 3 bases, in that order; junction bases with no gene match: 2. The CDR3 has 14 amino acids. Per the germline V gene, CDR1 is SGHKS and CDR2 is YYEKEE (reference sequence). The CDR3 coding sequence is TGTGCCAGCAGCTTCGGACAGGGGGTCTACGAGCAGTACTTC. Amino acid sequence: CASSFGQGVYEQYF.

The CDR3 sequence: CASSFHRGNSGSSYEQYF. DNA of the CDR3: TGTGCCAGCAGTTTCCACCGGGGCAATAGCGGGAGCTCCTACGAGCAGTACTTC. The chain couples TRBV27 to TRBJ2-7; TRBD2 aligns across 9 bases. CDR1 is MNHEY, CDR2 SMNVEV, per germline (reference sequence). Unmatched junction bases numbered 12, after V lost 3 bases and J lost 0 bases. The CDR3 runs to 18 residues.

The chain employs TRBV28 and TRBJ1-4; no definite D call. Germline-derived CDR1 and CDR2 are MDHEN and SYDVKM. CDR3 length equals 15 residues. Trimming cost V 5 bases and J 8 bases, with 18 bases left between them. DNA for the CDR3: TGTGCCAGCAGTGAACCGGGCCCGGAGGAGGAAAAACTGTTTTTT. Its protein is CASSEPGPEEEKLFF.

This clone has only one observation. The chain links TRBV5-5 to TRBJ1-2; TRBD1 agrees at 8 bases. The CDR3 covers 15 residues. V shed 1 base and J 8 bases; nucleotides not matched to a gene: 10. Germline V CDR1 and CDR2: SGHKS, YYEKEE (reference sequence). DNA for the CDR3: TGTGCCAGCAGCTTGTATACCGGGACAGGTGGCGGCTACACCTTC. This gives the protein CASSLYTGTGGGYTF.

The chain recombines TRBV5-1 with TRBJ2-6; D uncertain. CDR1 and CDR2 from the germline V gene are SGHRS and YFSETQ. Trimming took 4 bases from V and 2 from J, leaving 16 bases between them. The CDR3 is 17 amino acids. The CDR3 region is CASSPHTVSTGANVLTF. The CDR3 DNA reads as TGCGCCAGCAGCCCTCACACCGTGAGCACTGGGGCCAACGTCCTGACTTTC.

This chain links TRBV19 with TRBJ1-1, with no clear D. Between the trimmed V and J ends, which lost 3 bases and 4 bases, there was a span of 12 bases. This CDR3 contains 14 residues. Germline V gives CDR1 LNHDA, CDR2 SQIVND (reference sequence). The chain's CDR3 is CASSMVVEGTEAFF. DNA of the CDR3: TGTGCCAGTAGTATGGTCGTCGAGGGCACTGAAGCTTTCTTT.